These 4 T cell receptor beta chains share one sample of origin, sequenced in a study of blood T cell repertoires in COVID-19. TCRdb's copy holds only in-frame clones and misses some; the assay was immunoSEQ multiplex PCR. The data contain about 74,000 clones, about nine tenths of them singletons. Material for sequencing was peripheral blood. These receptors originate from a woman older than 75 with active or convalescent COVID-19.

This chain uses TRBV6-5 with TRBJ2-7, with 8 bases matching TRBD1. V trimming: 4 bases; J trimming: 5 bases; junction bases outside the gene matches: 13. This CDR3 region has 16 residues. Germline V gene sequence: CDR1 MNHEY, CDR2 SVGAGI. CDR3: CASSSRAGQAPDEQYF. CDR3 coding DNA: TGTGCCAGCAGTTCAAGGGCGGGACAGGCACCGGACGAGCAGTACTTC.

V is TRBV9 and J is TRBJ2-1; D gene uncertain. Between the trimmed V and J ends, which lost 0 bases and 2 bases, there was a span of 9 bases. Germline V gene sequence: CDR1 SGDLS, CDR2 YYNGEE. The CDR3 sequence is 15 residues long. CDR3 bases: TGTGCCAGCAGCGTAGACTATAGACCCTACAATGAGCAGTTCTTC. Protein: CASSVDYRPYNEQFF.

The CDR3 protein is CAWSGSGNQPQHF. CDR3 nucleotide sequence: TGTGCCTGGAGTGGTAGCGGGAATCAGCCCCAGCATTTT. This chain joins TRBV30 and TRBJ1-5; D gene uncertain. V lost 1 base to trimming and J lost 4 bases, with 8 bases between them. The CDR3 length is 13 residues. From germline, CDR1 is GTSNPN and CDR2 SVGIG (reference sequence).

The rearrangement joins TRBV3-1 (or the pseudogene TRBV3-2) to TRBJ1-6, with TRBD1 matching 11 bases. V was clipped by 4 bases and J by 9 bases; unmatched bases: 8. Germline CDR1 reads LGHDT; CDR2 reads YNNKEL (reference sequence). The CDR3 is 16 amino acids. CDR3 sequence reads: CASSRGLGTGGSPLHF. CDR3 DNA sequence: TGTGCCAGCAGCCGGGGACTTGGGACAGGGGGTTCACCCCTCCACTTT.